These T cell receptor beta chains were read from a single sample in a study of blood T cell repertoires in COVID-19. TCRdb's copy holds only in-frame clones and misses some; the assay was immunoSEQ multiplex PCR. In the table there are 130,000 to 150,000 clones, 85% to 90% of which are singletons. The sample comprised peripheral blood. These receptors came from a woman in her 40s with acute or convalescent COVID-19. Each CDR3 is given with its conserved first and last residue. The D gene is left open where the match is weak. Clone size is not always given. Where it is, it says once, few, many or a class for expanded clones.

V,size,J,D,DNA,CDR3
TRBV4-3,-,TRBJ2-1,TRBD1,TGCGCCAGCAGCCAAGACCCCGGGACAGGGGGGAATGAGCAGTTCTTC,CASSQDPGTGGNEQFF
TRBV9,-,TRBJ2-5,-,TGTGCCAGCAGCGTAGCAGGGACACCTCGGGAGACCCAGTACTTC,CASSVAGTPRETQYF
TRBV28,-,TRBJ1-4,-,TGTGCCAGCAGAACAGGATTCAGGAGTGAAAAACTGTTTTTT,CASRTGFRSEKLFF
TRBV6-4,-,TRBJ2-1,-,TGTGCCAGCAGTGCATCCCCTGAGCGGGCCGATGAGCAGTTCTTC,CASSASPERADEQFF
TRBV7-9,-,TRBJ1-1,TRBD1,TGTGCCAGCAGCCTCGGACAGGGGAGCACTGAAGCTTTCTTT,CASSLGQGSTEAFF
TRBV5-4,-,TRBJ2-7,TRBD1,TGTGCCAGCAGCTTCGGGACAGGAGTCTACGAGCAGTACTTC,CASSFGTGVYEQYF
TRBV24-1,-,TRBJ2-2,-,TGTGCCACCAGTGACCCGGGCACCGGGGAGCTGTTTTTT,CATSDPGTGELFF
TRBV29-1,-,TRBJ1-2,-,TGCAGCGTTGAGGTTGACACAGGGAAAGGCTACACCTTC,CSVEVDTGKGYTF
TRBV7-3,-,TRBJ2-1,TRBD2,TGTGCCAGCAGCTACACGGGGGGGGCCTACAATGAGCAGTTCTTC,CASSYTGGAYNEQFF
TRBV20-1,-,TRBJ2-5,TRBD1,TGCAGTGCTAGTCGACAGGGGGCCCTTCAAGAGACCCAGTACTTC,CSASRQGALQETQYF
TRBV4-1,-,TRBJ2-3,TRBD2,TGCGCCAGCAGCCGCTGGACTAGCGGGGAGGGACATACGCAGTATTTT,CASSRWTSGEGHTQYF
TRBV11-2,-,TRBJ1-1,-,TGTGCCAGCAGCTGGGCCAGCAACACTGAAGCTTTCTTT,CASSWASNTEAFF
TRBV5-1,-,TRBJ2-2,TRBD1,TGCGCCAGCAGCTTTCCGGGACAGGGGATCGGGGAGCTGTTTTTT,CASSFPGQGIGELFF
TRBV7-2,once,TRBJ2-7,-,TGTGCCAGCAGCACGGACAACTACGAGCAGTACTTC,CASSTDNYEQYF
TRBV7-2,-,TRBJ1-5,-,TGTGCCAGCAGCTCCGGCGGGGATCCTAGCAATCAGCCCCAGCATTTT,CASSSGGDPSNQPQHF
TRBV12-5,-,TRBJ1-5,-,TGTGCTAGTGCCCGCAGTACAGGGCCCAATCAGCCCCAGCATTTT,CASARSTGPNQPQHF
TRBV5-1,once,TRBJ2-1,TRBD2,TGCGCCAGCAGCTTTACCGGGACTAGGAATGAGCAGTTCTTC,CASSFTGTRNEQFF
TRBV18,-,TRBJ1-1,-,TGTGCCAGCTCACCACCTAGTCAGGGGCACACTGAAGCTTTCTTT,CASSPPSQGHTEAFF
TRBV5-1,-,TRBJ1-3,TRBD1,TGCGCCAGCAGCACGGACAGGGGAGGAAACACCATATATTTT,CASSTDRGGNTIYF
TRBV7-2,few,TRBJ2-3,TRBD2,TGTGCCAGCAGCTTCGAAGGGGGAGCTAGCGGGTTTAGCACAGATACGCAGTATTTT,CASSFEGGASGFSTDTQYF
TRBV7-2,few,TRBJ1-2,TRBD1,TGTGCCAGCAGCCCCTCGGACAGGGCAAACTATGGCTACACCTTC,CASSPSDRANYGYTF
TRBV4-3,-,TRBJ1-2,-,TGCGCCAGCAGCCAAGATCGAGGGTACTATGGCTACACCTTC,CASSQDRGYYGYTF